The 14 T cell receptor beta chains below come from one sample, sequenced in a study of pediatric ulcerative colitis (dated by TCRdb to about 2019). Libraries came from the immunoSEQ multiplex PCR assay. Held by TCRdb, this immuneACCESS table contains in-frame sequences only and omits some clones. Under half of the omission traces to an unresolved V gene where checked; the cause of the rest is unknown. In this sample the table shows tens of thousands of clones, over 70% of which occur a single time. The top ten hold around 5.3% of the sample. Input material: blood. These receptors were collected from a boy between 5 and 17 years old with moderate ulcerative colitis.

The V call is TRBV5-1, the J call TRBJ1-1; tentative D call: TRBD1 (5 bases). V was pared by 4 bases and J by 5 bases, with 15 bases between. Germline CDR1 SGHRS, CDR2 YFSETQ. This CDR3 comprises 14 residues. The chain's CDR3 is CASSPSGPRTEAFF. DNA of the CDR3: TGCGCCAGCAGCCCTTCGGGGCCTAGAACTGAAGCTTTCTTT.

This chain joins TRBV7-2 and TRBJ1-1; TRBD1 matches at 9 bases. Germline CDR1 is SGHTA and CDR2 is FQGNSA. Trimming cost V 7 bases and J 0 bases; bases outside gene matches: 9. The CDR3 has 16 amino acids. CDR3 in DNA: TGTGCCAGCACAGGACAGGGGCCGTTCTTGAACACTGAAGCTTTCTTT. This encodes CASTGQGPFLNTEAFF.

The rearrangement joins TRBV7-2 to TRBJ2-5; no clear D gene. This CDR3 comprises 15 residues. V dropped 0 bases and J dropped 4 bases, with 12 bases sitting between them. Germline V gives CDR1 SGHTA, CDR2 FQGNSA. The CDR3 DNA reads as TGTGCCAGCAGCTTAGCAGCACGGGTGGGAGAGACCCAGTACTTC. Translated, it gives CASSLAARVGETQYF.

The chain joins TRBV7-9 to TRBJ2-5; the match to TRBD2 covers 8 bases. There are 16 residues in the CDR3. CDR1 SEHNR and CDR2 FQNEAQ come from the germline V gene (reference sequence). V was clipped by 1 base and J by 1 base; unmatched bases: 5. CDR3 DNA: TGTGCCAGCAGCTTAGGAGGGCTAGCGGGCCAAGAGACCCAGTACTTC. It encodes CASSLGGLAGQETQYF.

The V gene is TRBV16, the J gene TRBJ1-4; 9 nucleotides agree with TRBD1. Germline V gene lookup returns CDR1 KGHSY and CDR2 FQNENV. With 0 bases clipped from V and 8 bases from J, the junction kept 4 bases outside the gene matches. The CDR3 is made up of 15 amino acids. CDR3 in amino acids: CASSQSGTGREKLFF. The CDR3 DNA is TGTGCCAGCAGCCAATCCGGGACAGGGAGAGAAAAACTGTTTTTT.

The V call is TRBV12-5, the J call TRBJ2-2; D is undetermined. V was trimmed by 0 bases and J by 5 bases, leaving 10 bases between them. The CDR3 is made up of 15 amino acids. The germline V gene has CDR1 LGHNT and CDR2 FRNRAP. The CDR3 loop reads CASGLVAGKTGELFF. DNA of the CDR3: TGTGCTAGTGGTTTGGTAGCTGGGAAAACCGGGGAGCTGTTTTTT. The whole variable domain, remainder taken from reference TRBV12-5 and TRBJ2-2, is DARVTQTPRHKVTEMGQEVTMRCQPILGHNTVFWYRQTMMQGLELLAYFRNRAPLDDSGMPKDRFSAEMPDATLATLKIQPSEPRDSAVYFCASGLVAGKTGELFFGEGSRLTVL.

V is TRBV6-5 and J is TRBJ2-5; 9 nucleotides line up with TRBD1. The V segment lost 3 bases and the J segment 4 bases; nucleotides outside the gene matches: 9. CDR3 length equals 16 residues. Germline V gene sequence: CDR1 MNHEY, CDR2 SVGAGI. The CDR3 here is CASSYRGTGMRETQYF. CDR3 DNA: TGTGCCAGCAGTTATCGTGGGACAGGGATGAGAGAGACCCAGTACTTC.

The genes are TRBV14 and TRBJ2-7, with D possibly TRBD1 on 6 matching bases. There are 15 residues in the CDR3. The germline CDR1 and CDR2 sequences are SGHDN and FVKESK. V was trimmed by 4 bases and J by 0 bases, leaving 13 bases between them. The CDR3 region is CASSPQGQPSYEQYF. The CDR3 DNA sequence: TGTGCCAGCAGCCCTCAAGGACAGCCCTCCTACGAGCAGTACTTC.

The rearrangement links TRBV6-1 to TRBJ1-2, with no clear D. The V and J ends lost 7 bases and 0 bases respectively, with 12 bases between them. CDR1 and CDR2 (germline): MNHNS, SASEGT. There are 14 residues in the CDR3. The DNA for the CDR3 is TGTGCCAGCACACCTGAGGCGGCTAACTATGGCTACACCTTC. It is translated as CASTPEAANYGYTF.

This clone has only a few counts. The gene calls are TRBV15 and TRBJ2-2; 11 bases align to TRBD1. The J segment lost 5 bases and the V segment lost 4 bases, leaving 12 bases of the junction unmatched. This CDR3 spans 18 amino acids. The germline CDR1 and CDR2 sequences are LNHNV and YYDKDF (reference sequence). CDR3 protein: CATSIYPPGTGGTGELFF. CDR3 sequence (DNA): TGTGCCACCAGCATCTACCCACCGGGGACAGGGGGAACCGGGGAGCTGTTTTTT.

The V gene is TRBV27, the J gene TRBJ1-5; D is undetermined. The V and J ends lost 6 bases and 2 bases respectively, with 8 bases between them. In germline, CDR1 is MNHEY, CDR2 SMNVEV (reference sequence). The CDR3 runs 13 residues. CDR3 loop: CASRSFGNQPQHF. The CDR3 DNA reads as TGTGCCAGCAGAAGTTTCGGCAATCAGCCCCAGCATTTT.

The genes are TRBV7-7 and TRBJ2-5, with D possibly matching TRBD1 (5 bases). V was trimmed by 3 bases and J by 2 bases, leaving 7 bases between them. CDR1 SSHAT and CDR2 FNYEAQ come from the germline V gene (reference sequence). The CDR3 is made up of 13 amino acids. The CDR3 reads CASSLTVQETQYF. The CDR3 DNA is TGTGCCAGCAGCTTGACAGTTCAAGAGACCCAGTACTTC. The variable domain in full, completed from reference TRBV7-7 and TRBJ2-5, reads GAGVSQSPRYKVTKRGQDVTLRCDPISSHATLYWYQQALGQGPEFLTYFNYEAQPDKSGLPSDRFSAERPEGSISTLTIQRTEQRDSAMYRCASSLTVQETQYFGPGTRLLVL.

This clone was found a few times. This sequence joins TRBV30 and TRBJ2-7, with a weak D call TRBD1 (6 bases). Germline-derived CDR1 and CDR2 are GTSNPN and SVGIG (reference sequence). Trimming left V 4 bases short and J 0 bases short, with 16 bases between. This CDR3 region has 15 residues. The CDR3 DNA sequence: TGTGCCTGGACCACCGGGACATACATCTCCTACGAGCAGTACTTC. It yields the protein CAWTTGTYISYEQYF.

The J gene is TRBJ2-5, the V gene TRBV18; 10 positions agree with TRBD2. V was pared by 2 bases and J by 5 bases, with 5 bases of the junction left unmatched. Germline V gene data show CDR1 as KGHSH and CDR2 as LQKENI. CDR3 size: 15 residues. CDR3 DNA: TGTGCCAGCTCACCAAGCGGGGGGGCCTGGGAGACCCAGTACTTC. Its protein is CASSPSGGAWETQYF.